These T cell receptor beta chains were read from a single sample in a study of T-cell memory formation after mild COVID-19. TCRdb reprocessed the 5' RACE reads via MiXCR and lists one record per CDR3 protein. The sample has 580,000 or so distinct CDR3 sequences, roughly 17% seen once; the top ten hold about 7.4%. Material for sequencing was PBMCs or a T cell subset sorted from them (not recorded which). All receptors derive from an adult woman who had mild COVID-19 (a few samples of this study predate the infection). Cell type and time point are not known. Both conserved end residues are part of each CDR3. A D gene is named only where the DNA matches it firmly. Where a row states a size, it is once, few, many or the class of an expanded clone; other rows omit it.

J gene | clone size | D gene | V gene | CDR3 protein | CDR3 DNA
TRBJ2-1 | NA | NA | TRBV7-9 | CASSLGGFEQFF | TGTGCCAGCAGCTTAGGAGGGTTTGAGCAGTTCTTC
TRBJ2-1 | NA | NA | TRBV25-1 | CASSESSGSSYNEQFF | TGTGCCAGCAGTGAATCGAGCGGAAGCTCCTACAATGAGCAGTTCTTC
TRBJ2-7 | NA | TRBD1 | TRBV27 | CASSPYHRGYEQYF | TGTGCCAGCAGCCCCTATCACAGGGGATACGAGCAGTACTTC
TRBJ1-4 | few | TRBD1 | TRBV12-3/TRBV12-4 | CASTSQGTVNEKLFF | TGTGCCAGCACCTCACAGGGGACAGTTAATGAAAAACTGTTTTTT
TRBJ2-3 | few | TRBD1 | TRBV30 | CAWDRVGTDTQYF | TGTGCCTGGGACAGGGTTGGGACAGATACGCAGTATTTT
TRBJ2-3 | NA | NA | TRBV12-3/TRBV12-4 | CASGGKQDFSDTQYF | TGTGCCAGCGGCGGAAAACAGGATTTTTCAGATACGCAGTATTTT
TRBJ1-2 | NA | TRBD1 | TRBV12-3/TRBV12-4 | CASSRTQGAEYGYTF | TGTGCCAGCAGCCGGACACAGGGGGCGGAGTATGGCTACACCTTC
TRBJ2-7 | NA | TRBD2 | TRBV27 | CASSLSASGSIFEQYF | TGTGCCAGCAGTTTATCGGCTAGCGGGAGTATTTTCGAGCAGTACTTC
TRBJ1-1 | NA | TRBD1 | TRBV29-1 | CSVSGQGIAAFF | TGCAGCGTCTCGGGACAGGGAATTGCAGCTTTCTTT
TRBJ2-3 | once | NA | TRBV2 | CASGRYGIRGTDTQYF | TGTGCCAGCGGGCGATACGGGATTCGTGGCACAGATACGCAGTATTTT
TRBJ2-1 | few | NA | TRBV24-1 | CATSDFAGVHEQFF | TGTGCCACCAGTGATTTCGCAGGGGTGCATGAGCAGTTCTTC
TRBJ1-1 | NA | NA | TRBV6-6 | CASSQPTSAAFF | TGTGCCAGCAGTCAACCCACGTCGGCGGCTTTCTTT
TRBJ1-2 | NA | NA | TRBV7-2 | CASIRGAYGYTF | TGTGCCAGCATTCGGGGTGCCTATGGCTACACCTTC
TRBJ2-2 | NA | TRBD2 | TRBV4-3 | CASSQGYSGSAGELFF | TGCGCCAGCAGCCAAGGTTATAGCGGGAGTGCCGGGGAGCTGTTTTTT
TRBJ1-3 | many | NA | TRBV29-1 | CSGLDPGGNTIYF | TGCAGCGGACTCGACCCGGGGGGAAACACCATATATTTT
TRBJ2-5 | NA | TRBD1 | TRBV18 | CASSMNRGRETQYF | TGTGCCAGCTCAATGAACAGGGGGCGAGAGACCCAGTACTTC
TRBJ1-1 | NA | NA | TRBV4-1 | CASSQGDNTEAFF | TGCGCCAGCAGCCAGGGGGACAACACTGAAGCTTTCTTT
TRBJ2-1 | NA | NA | TRBV6-4 | CASSDSAESSYNEQFF | TGTGCCAGCAGTGACTCTGCTGAGAGCTCCTACAATGAGCAGTTCTTC
TRBJ2-2 | few | NA | TRBV5-5 | CASSLAIRNTGELFF | TGTGCCAGCAGCTTGGCCATCCGAAACACCGGGGAGCTGTTTTTT